The 18 T cell receptor beta chains listed next were all sequenced from one sample in a study of T cells in Graves' hyperthyroidism and ophthalmopathy. From RNA transcripts, TCR beta CDR3 regions were amplified. First-round RT-PCR targeting the TCR CDR3 was performed with the HTBI primer set. Via MiXCR, TCRdb re-called the multiplex PCR reads, giving one row per CDR3 protein. The sample holds a few hundred thousand distinct CDR3 sequences; roughly an eighth are singletons and the top ten take roughly 17%. What was sequenced was blood. Receptor source: a woman between 18 and 29 years old with Graves' hyperthyroidism.

This chain uses TRBV6-6 with TRBJ1-5; D not certain. CDR3 length: 16 amino acids. V shed 0 bases and J shed 0 bases, with 9 bases lying between them. Germline V gene lookup returns CDR1 MNHNY and CDR2 SVGAGI (reference sequence). Here the CDR3 reads CASSYSEGYSNQPQHF. The DNA of the CDR3 is TGTGCCAGCAGTTACTCAGAAGGTTATAGCAATCAGCCCCAGCATTTT.

This clonotype was counted ten times or more. The chain combines TRBV10-3 with TRBJ1-2, with 11 bases aligning to TRBD1. V lost 4 bases and J lost 7; bases outside the gene matches: 5. Germline values: CDR1 ENHRY, CDR2 SYGVKD. The CDR3 covers 14 residues. CDR3 nucleotides: TGTGCCATCAGTGTTGGACAGGGGGCGCTTGGCTACACCTTC. This encodes CAISVGQGALGYTF.

Only a few counts were recorded for this clonotype. A much larger clone sits a single nucleotide away, making a read error possible. Since no conserved phenylalanine or tryptophan closes the CDR3, a read error is the likely cause. The rearrangement joins TRBV11-1 to TRBJ1-2, with D hard to call. With 5 bases removed from V and 2 bases from J, the gap between germline ends came to 6 bases. The germline CDR1 and CDR2 sequences are SGHAT and FQDESV (reference sequence). This CDR3 is 12 amino acids long. CDR3 DNA: TGTGCCAGCAGCCTGAACAACTATGGCTACACCCTC. Residues: CASSLNNYGYTL.

In its sample, this clonotype was seen many times. The rearrangement uses TRBV6-1 and TRBJ2-7; 7 nucleotides match TRBD1. The junction had 8 bases not matched to a gene; V was cut back by 6 bases and J by 3 bases. The CDR3 is made up of 14 amino acids. Germline CDR1 reads MNHNS; CDR2 reads SASEGT. This chain's CDR3 is CASSPRGYLYEQYV. The CDR3 DNA reads as TGTGCCAGCAGCCCCAGGGGGTATCTCTACGAGCAGTACGTC.

This clonotype was picked up a small number of times. One end of the junction varies from germline; a read error may be responsible. The rearrangement uses TRBV7-8 and TRBJ1-1; D unresolved. The length of the CDR3 is 14 residues. Germline loops: CDR1 SGHVS, CDR2 FQNEAQ. The CDR3 coding sequence is TGTGCCAGCAGTCCGGGGTTGATGAACACTGTAGCTTTCTTT. Its protein product is CASSPGLMNTVAFF.

This clonotype appeared many times. The chain has TRBV10-3 and TRBJ2-2; TRBD1 matches at 7 bases. Germline V gene data show CDR1 as ENHRY and CDR2 as SYGVKD. The CDR3 has 14 residues. The J segment lost 1 base and the V segment lost 10 bases, leaving 6 bases of the junction unmatched. As DNA, the CDR3 is TGTGCCACCAGGGGGACAGAGAACACCGGGGAGCTGTTTTTT. Translated, it gives CATRGTENTGELFF.

At least ten counts were recorded for this clonotype. J is TRBJ1-4 and V is TRBV19; D gene unclear. The CDR3 sequence is 15 residues long. Deletions cut 3 bases from V and 8 bases from J, with 16 bases between. Germline values: CDR1 LNHDA, CDR2 SQIVND (reference sequence). CDR3 DNA sequence: TGTGCCAGTAGTATTTTCACGCCCGGGGAGGAAAAACTGTTTTTT. Its protein is CASSIFTPGEEKLFF.

The chain has TRBV27 and TRBJ1-5; D may be TRBD1 (5 bases). This CDR3 comprises 14 residues. Trimming took off 4 bases at V and 3 bases at J, with 10 bases between the two ends. In germline, CDR1 is MNHEY, CDR2 SMNVEV (reference sequence). The CDR3 region is CASSWAGHNQPQHF. CDR3 coding DNA: TGTGCCAGCAGTTGGGCAGGGCACAATCAGCCCCAGCATTTT.

V and J are TRBV3-1 and TRBJ2-1, with no clear D. V was trimmed by 3 bases and J by 10 bases, leaving 10 bases between them. CDR1 LGHDT and CDR2 YNNKEL come from the germline V gene (reference sequence). There are 12 residues in the CDR3. CDR3 sequence (DNA): TGTGCCAGCAGCCAGTGGGGTTACGAGCAGTTCTTC. Protein sequence: CASSQWGYEQFF.

This clonotype was detected many times. The chain uses TRBV10-3 and TRBJ2-5; D unclear. Per germline, CDR1 ENHRY and CDR2 SYGVKD. The CDR3 contains 12 residues. V gave up 2 bases and J gave up 3 bases, with 4 bases separating them. CDR3 coding DNA: TGTGCCATCAGTGAGCCTGAAGAGACCCAGTACTTC. This sequence encodes CAISEPEETQYF.

This clonotype occurred many times. This chain connects TRBV12-3 or TRBV12-4 to TRBJ1-1; TRBD1 matches 8 bases. The CDR3 length is 14 residues. Germline trimming cut 7 bases from V and 0 bases from J; bases unmatched to any gene: 4. The CDR3 loop is CASTPGQVNTEAFF. The CDR3 DNA reads TGTGCCAGCACTCCGGGACAGGTGAACACTGAAGCTTTCTTT.

Note on this clonotype: A much larger clonotype is one base distant, so this may be a read error. V is TRBV6-5 and J is TRBJ1-1, with TRBD1 identical over 12 bases. The germline CDR1 and CDR2 sequences are MNHEY and SVGAGI. V shed 4 bases, J shed 5 bases, and the junction held 8 bases outside the gene matches. This CDR3 has 16 amino acids. CDR3 residues: CASSSGTGGYRTEAFF. The DNA of the CDR3 is TGTGCCAGCAGTTCCGGGACAGGGGGCTATCGGACTGAAGCTTTCTTT.

In its sample, this clonotype was seen a few times. The chain has TRBV7-8 and TRBJ2-3; 10 nucleotides align to TRBD2. V dropped 0 bases and J dropped 3; count of bases not matched to a gene: 9. The CDR3 is 18 amino acids. Germline CDR1 reads SGHVS; CDR2 reads FQNEAQ. Here the CDR3 reads CASSLAPSLAGSTDTQYF. DNA for the CDR3: TGTGCCAGCAGCTTAGCTCCCTCACTAGCGGGAAGTACAGATACGCAGTATTTT.

This chain links TRBV27 with TRBJ2-1; D perhaps matches TRBD1 (5 bases). Germline V CDR1 and CDR2: MNHEY, SMNVEV (reference sequence). The V end was cut by 1 base, the J end by 3 bases, with 7 bases between. There are 14 residues in the CDR3. As DNA, the CDR3 is TGTGCCAGCAGTTTATGGGGCGACTACAATGAGCAGTTCTTC. This translates into CASSLWGDYNEQFF.

The chain employs TRBV3-1 and TRBJ1-2, with no clear D. V was clipped by 1 base and J by 6 bases, with 12 bases between them. CDR1 is LGHDT, CDR2 YNNKEL, per germline (reference sequence). CDR3 length: 14 amino acids. DNA of the CDR3: TGTGCCAGCAGCCAAGCTACTGGGAACCATGGCTACACCTTC. It translates to CASSQATGNHGYTF.

This clonotype was observed at least ten times. This chain uses TRBV7-3 with TRBJ2-2; D is perhaps TRBD1 or TRBD2 (5 bases each). CDR1 SGHTA and CDR2 FQGTGA come from the germline V gene. This CDR3 region has 15 residues. Trimming removed 1 base from V and 4 bases from J, with 10 bases in between. The CDR3 loop reads CASSLIPGGTGELFF. CDR3 nucleotide sequence: TGTGCCAGCAGCTTAATCCCTGGGGGCACCGGGGAGCTGTTTTTT.

This clonotype appeared a single time. The gene calls are TRBV4-2 and TRBJ2-4; possibly TRBD2 for D (5 bases). Germline CDR1 and CDR2: LGHNA and YNFKEQ. There are 16 residues in the CDR3. V lost 5 bases to trimming and J lost 1 base, with 15 bases between them. The CDR3 sequence is CASSALADEAKNIQYF. CDR3 sequence (DNA): TGTGCCAGCAGCGCCCTAGCAGACGAGGCCAAAAACATTCAGTACTTC.

The chain carries TRBV14 and TRBJ2-7, with 8 bases that match TRBD1. J lost 7 bases, V lost 1 base, and 12 bases had no gene match. This CDR3 spans 16 amino acids. Germline V gene data show CDR1 as SGHDN and CDR2 as FVKESK. The CDR3, as DNA: TGTGCCAGCAGCCAAGCGGGGACAGGCGCCGTCGGTGAGCAGTACTTC. It codes for CASSQAGTGAVGEQYF.